The clone carrying this TCR beta chain has more than one count but fewer than ten. What it binds is not known. Whole-study findings and limits: Tumor memory CD4+ T cell TCR gene usage was found to cluster with blood and lymph node memory CD4+ cells and with lymph node naive CD4+ cells. Whole repertoires were not studied in the larger cohort, only one V-J beta rearrangement.

The sorted Tregs were CD4+CD25+CD127-/low cells. Semi-nested PCR with Nested Universal Primer A followed constant-region reverse priming of full-length variable regions. Using its own MiXCR run on the 5' RACE reads, TCRdb lists one record per CDR3 protein. This sample carries some 44,000 distinct CDR3 sequences, approximately 22% of them seen once, and the ten largest clones take around 4%. Germline loops: CDR1 MGHRA, CDR2 YSYEKL. The CDR3 contains 16 residues. V shed 0 bases, J shed 6 bases, and the junction held 6 bases outside the gene matches. The sequence was collected from a female donor with breast cancer. The chain employs TRBV4-1 and TRBJ2-1; 9 bases align to TRBD2. Sequencing used Tregs sorted from blood. The CDR3 loop reads CASSQEEPTSGNEQFF. For the CDR3, the DNA is TGCGCCAGCAGCCAAGAGGAGCCGACTAGCGGCAATGAGCAGTTCTTC.